This paragraph covers one T cell receptor beta chain sequence. As handled by the study authors: Researchers report that nucleated cell counts were estimated from reference gene primer amplification. The data were produced by immunoSEQ multiplex PCR, yet TCRdb's version contains in-frame clones alone and is incomplete. The V and J calls and clone size were taken over from that table, and D and trimming were inferred from the DNA. The sample contains 200,000 to 250,000 clones, under 90% of which appear only once. This sample was included in a study of blood T cell repertoires in COVID-19. V gave up 3 bases and J gave up 2 bases, with 17 bases separating them. This CDR3 has 16 residues. The germline V gene has CDR1 MDHEN and CDR2 SYDVKM.

The rearrangement joins TRBV28 to TRBJ2-7, with D tentatively TRBD2 (6 bases). This clonotype originated in a man aged 80 or over with acute or convalescent COVID-19. Sequenced material: peripheral blood. CDR3 coding DNA: TGTGCCAGCAGTTTCTTGGCGGGAAGGAAGACCTACGAGCAGTACTTC. Translated: CASSFLAGRKTYEQYF.